This T cell receptor beta chain was retrieved from a study of blood T cell repertoires in COVID-19. Original analysis: Reference gene primer amplification in the assay estimated nucleated cell counts. Repertoires were generated with immunoSEQ multiplex PCR, while TCRdb's copy carries only in-frame clones and drops some. D and trimming come from the DNA, and the V and J calls and clone size come from that table. The sample holds 200,000 to 250,000 clones, over 75% seen once. V dropped 6 bases and J dropped 3; count of bases not matched to a gene: 6. CDR1 and CDR2 (germline): WNHNN, SYGVQD (reference sequence). The CDR3 has 14 amino acids. Recruits, aged roughly 18 to 95 years, lived in 20 to 30 US areas. The study assigned cohorts using participant-reported clinical history. Two consecutive negative NP/OP PCR tests, clearance, or resolved symptoms defined Cohort 3 recovery.

The gene calls are TRBV10-1 and TRBJ2-3; TRBD1 agrees at 7 bases. Sequences were obtained from PBMCs or T cells enriched from blood (not recorded which). The sequence was collected from a woman in her fifties or sixties who had recovered from COVID-19. The chain's CDR3 is CASSDRVWTDTQYF. The CDR3 nucleotides read TGCGCCAGCAGCGACAGGGTATGGACAGATACGCAGTATTTT.